Below are 13 T cell receptor beta chains sequenced from a single sample in a study of T cells in Graves' hyperthyroidism and ophthalmopathy. Authors of the study amplified TCR beta CDR3 regions from RNA transcripts. HTBI primers were used for first-round RT-PCR of the TCR CDR3. From the multiplex PCR reads, TCRdb called clonotypes with MiXCR, one entry per CDR3 protein. The repertoire includes around 380,000 distinct CDR3 sequences, around an eighth of them detected once, and under 25% sits in the top ten. Input material: blood. The source of these receptors is a man aged 25 to 45 with Graves' hyperthyroidism that later progressed to Graves' ophthalmopathy.

The chain couples TRBV6-1 to TRBJ2-7; 11 bases map to TRBD2. CDR3 length: 14 amino acids. Trimming removed 9 bases from V and 7 bases from J; junction bases left unmatched: 11. Germline V gene data show CDR1 as MNHNS and CDR2 as SASEGT. The CDR3 nucleotides are TGTGCCAGTTGGCCGGGACTAGCGGTCGGAGAGCAGTACTTC. This sequence encodes CASWPGLAVGEQYF.

The chain recombines TRBV28 with TRBJ1-4, with a possible D match to TRBD1 (5 bases). The CDR3 is 15 amino acids. Trimming left V 8 bases short and J 2 bases short, with 15 bases between. CDR1 is MDHEN and CDR2 is SYDVKM in the germline V gene. Here the CDR3 reads CASGPRGGTNEKLFF. The CDR3 DNA reads TGTGCCAGCGGTCCCCGGGGCGGTACTAATGAAAAACTGTTTTTT.

This clonotype was seen only a few times. CDR3 in amino acids: CASSVESENYGYTF. In DNA, the CDR3 is TGTGCCAGCAGCGTAGAATCAGAGAACTATGGCTACACCTTC. The genes are TRBV9 and TRBJ1-2; no reliable D call. Germline V gives CDR1 SGDLS, CDR2 YYNGEE. V was trimmed by 0 bases and J by 2 bases, leaving 8 bases between them. The CDR3 consists of 14 residues.

The chain has TRBV29-1 and TRBJ2-2; no firm D call. V lost 6 bases and J lost 2, with 4 bases in between. Germline loops: CDR1 SQVTM, CDR2 ANQGSEA. The CDR3 consists of 11 residues. CDR3 sequence (DNA): TGCAGCGTGAAAAACACCGGGGAGCTGTTTTTT. Translation gives CSVKNTGELFF.

J is TRBJ1-2 and V is TRBV6-1; possible D gene TRBD1, 6 bases. Germline V lookup: CDR1 MNHNS, CDR2 SASEGT. This CDR3 spans 11 amino acids. Between the trimmed V and J ends, which lost 10 bases and 4 bases, there was a span of 10 bases. The CDR3 spells CATRGGYGYTF. In DNA, the CDR3 is TGTGCCACCAGGGGCGGCTATGGCTACACCTTC.

This clonotype was observed at least ten times. This rearrangement joins TRBV12-3 or TRBV12-4 to TRBJ1-4, with D tentatively TRBD1 (5 bases). The CDR3 runs to 14 residues. Trimming left V 6 bases short and J 4 bases short, with 12 bases between. The CDR3 coding sequence is TGTGCCAGCAGCCTTCAGGGTCGTAATGAAAAACTGTTTTTT. This gives the protein CASSLQGRNEKLFF.

This clonotype was picked up many times. The rearrangement links TRBV19 to TRBJ1-2; 7 bases align to TRBD1. Trimming at V came to 5 bases and at J to 0 bases, leaving 6 bases not matched to a gene. Germline values: CDR1 LNHDA, CDR2 SQIVND (reference sequence). This CDR3 has 15 amino acids. The DNA for the CDR3 is TGTGCCAGTAGTGCTCACAGGGGCTCTAACTATGGCTACACCTTC. This gives the protein CASSAHRGSNYGYTF.

This clonotype was counted at least ten times. The chain carries TRBV7-9 and TRBJ2-1; 9 nucleotides align to TRBD2. Losses at the gene ends were 5 bases for V and 4 bases for J; bases not matched to a gene: 9. The CDR3 has 16 residues. CDR1 and CDR2 (germline): SEHNR, FQNEAQ (reference sequence). In DNA, the CDR3 is TGTGCCAGCAGCCCGCGGGGGGGCCACTGGTACAATGAGCAGTTCTTC. This gives the protein CASSPRGGHWYNEQFF.

This clonotype was found many times. This chain uses TRBV27 with TRBJ2-2; TRBD2 matches at 15 bases. CDR3 length: 18 amino acids. Trimming cost V 5 bases and J 5 bases; bases outside gene matches: 9. CDR1 MNHEY and CDR2 SMNVEV come from the germline V gene (reference sequence). The CDR3 nucleotides are TGTGCCAGCAGTCTTGGACTAGCGGGGGGGCCTGGTACCGGGGAGCTGTTTTTT. Encoded protein: CASSLGLAGGPGTGELFF.

This clonotype has ten or more counts. The chain joins TRBV14 to TRBJ2-7; D is perhaps TRBD2 (6 bases). Trimming stripped 6 bases from V and 4 bases from J, with 13 bases between. The CDR3 has 13 amino acids. CDR1 SGHDN and CDR2 FVKESK come from the germline V gene. CDR3 protein: CASSIGGFYEQYF. The CDR3 coding sequence is TGTGCCAGCAGTATCGGGGGATTTTACGAGCAGTACTTC.

This clonotype was recorded many times. The chain couples TRBV6-1 to TRBJ1-1; the D gene is possibly TRBD1 (5 bases). Trimming removed 7 bases from V and 1 base from J, with 13 bases in between. The germline CDR1 and CDR2 sequences are MNHNS and SASEGT. The CDR3 is made up of 14 amino acids. The CDR3 sequence: CASKKGASNTEAFF. CDR3 coding DNA: TGTGCCAGCAAGAAAGGGGCTTCGAACACTGAAGCTTTCTTT.

This clonotype was detected many times. This chain links TRBV30 with TRBJ1-1; D ambiguous. Germline lookup yields CDR1 GTSNPN and CDR2 SVGIG (reference sequence). Trimming removed 1 base from V and 1 base from J, with 13 bases in between. This CDR3 region has 15 residues. The CDR3 loop reads CAWSEFSGPNTEAFF. CDR3 sequence (DNA): TGTGCCTGGAGTGAATTCTCTGGGCCGAACACTGAAGCTTTCTTT.

There are many counts of this clonotype. The chain combines TRBV11-2 with TRBJ2-1; D perhaps matches TRBD2 (6 bases). The CDR3 covers 15 residues. Germline values: CDR1 SGHAT, CDR2 FQNNGV. The germline V and J ends were trimmed by 2 bases and 9 bases, with 17 bases remaining between them. The CDR3 region is CASSLRRGRSAEQFF. In DNA form, the CDR3 reads TGTGCCAGCAGCTTACGGCGGGGCAGGTCGGCTGAGCAGTTCTTC. Full variable domain (outside the CDR3, taken from reference TRBV11-2 and TRBJ2-1): EAGVAQSPRYKIIEKRQSVAFWCNPISGHATLYWYQQILGQGPKLLIQFQNNGVVDDSQLPKDRFSAERLKGVDSTLKIQPAKLEDSAVYLCASSLRRGRSAEQFFGPGTRLTVL.